This TCR beta chain came from a study of cytomegalovirus exposure and HLA in healthy donors. Study-wide points: Reportedly, HLA-A and HLA-B alleles of most subjects were accurately predicted from TCR beta.

About this clone itself: The antigen remains unidentified.

Germline lookup yields CDR1 MNHEY and CDR2 SVGAGI. Trimming shortened V by 4 bases and J by 6 bases, and 18 bases separated the two germline ends. The CDR3 has 15 amino acids. PCR involved 60 Vbeta and 13 Jbeta primers. Some clones are missing from TCRdb's copy, which holds only in-frame ones; the method was immunoSEQ multiplex PCR. The table has around 67,000 clones, approximately 80% seen once; the top ten hold 7.8%. This TCR was recovered from a man between 18 and 29 years old in good health and CMV-seropositive. Specimen: PBMCs. This sequence joins TRBV6-5 and TRBJ1-1, with no clear D. CDR3: CASSSYAQPSSEAFF. CDR3 nucleotide sequence: TGTGCCAGCAGTTCCTACGCCCAACCCTCCTCTGAAGCTTTCTTT.